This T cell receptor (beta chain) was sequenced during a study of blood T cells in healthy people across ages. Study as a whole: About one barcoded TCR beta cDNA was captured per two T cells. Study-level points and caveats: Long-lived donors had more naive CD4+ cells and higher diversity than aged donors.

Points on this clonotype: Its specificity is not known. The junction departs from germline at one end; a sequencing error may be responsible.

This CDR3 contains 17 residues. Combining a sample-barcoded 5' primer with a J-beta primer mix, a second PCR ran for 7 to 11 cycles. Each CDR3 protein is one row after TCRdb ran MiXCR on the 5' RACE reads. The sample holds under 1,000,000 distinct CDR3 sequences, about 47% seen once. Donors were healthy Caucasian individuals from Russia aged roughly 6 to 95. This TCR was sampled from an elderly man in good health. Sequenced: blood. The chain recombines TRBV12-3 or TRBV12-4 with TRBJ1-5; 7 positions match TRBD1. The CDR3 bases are TGTGCCAGCAGTTTAGGTCAGGGGGAACTTAGCAATCAGCTCCAGCATTTT. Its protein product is CASSLGQGELSNQLQHF.